Shown below are 23 T cell receptor beta chains from a single sample sequenced in a study of CD8+ T cells in alopecia areata. Treatment of the sample: oral pan-JAK inhibitor, 5-10 mg twice daily. Alopecia areata patients provided lesional scalp punch biopsies and peripheral blood. Following RNA extraction, reverse transcription yielded cDNA that acted as the sequencing template. Data came from immunoSEQ multiplex PCR; TCRdb stores just in-frame clones and leaves some out. The sample has some 19,000 clones, 50% to 60% seen once. Sequenced here: skin, sampled at week 4, from a patient treated with tofacitinib. The receptors come from a human donor with alopecia areata.

This clone was seen a few times. This chain uses TRBV27 with TRBJ2-5; 10 bases are shared with TRBD1. Germline V gives CDR1 MNHEY, CDR2 SMNVEV (reference sequence). The CDR3 totals 14 residues. Unmatched junction bases numbered 4, after V lost 5 bases and J lost 4 bases. The CDR3 DNA reads TGTGCCAGCAGTACGGACAGGGGGGGAGAGACCCAGTACTTC. Translating gives CASSTDRGGETQYF.

CDR3 sequence reads: CASSLRQANYGYTF. Written as DNA, the CDR3 is TGTGCCAGCAGCCTGAGACAGGCGAACTATGGCTACACCTTC. V usage is TRBV5-6 and J usage is TRBJ1-2; D possibly corresponds to TRBD1 (6 bases). Trimming removed 4 bases from V and 2 bases from J, with 12 bases in between. CDR1 SGHDT and CDR2 YYEEEE come from the germline V gene. CDR3 length: 14 amino acids.

By share, this clone counts as large (0.1 to 1%). The V and J genes are TRBV7-9 and TRBJ2-1; possible D gene TRBD1, 6 bases. CDR1 SEHNR and CDR2 FQNEAQ come from the germline V gene (reference sequence). V lost 5 bases, J lost 0 bases, and 20 bases lay in between. The CDR3 loop spans 18 amino acids. The CDR3 DNA is TGTGCCAGCAGCCCACCCCCGGGGACAATCAGCTCCTACAATGAGCAGTTCTTC. Translated, it gives CASSPPPGTISSYNEQFF.

The sample holds a few counts of this clone. This chain links TRBV5-1 with TRBJ2-7; D is perhaps TRBD1 (5 bases). The germline gives CDR1 SGHRS, CDR2 YFSETQ. This CDR3 region has 15 residues. V gave up 4 bases and J gave up 7 bases, with 21 bases separating them. This CDR3 is CASSNGHPAYREQYF. The CDR3 nucleotides read TGCGCCAGCAGCAATGGACATCCGGCGTATCGGGAGCAGTACTTC.

The V and J genes are TRBV2 and TRBJ2-1; D remains ambiguous. V dropped 1 base and J dropped 9 bases, with 4 bases sitting between them. The V gene's germline CDR1 is SNHLY and CDR2 FYNNEI. The length of the CDR3 is 11 residues. DNA for the CDR3: TGTGCCAGCAGTGAAGAGTTTGAGCAGTTCTTC. Its translation: CASSEEFEQFF.

The chain uses TRBV7-9 and TRBJ2-2; possible D gene TRBD1, 5 bases. Germline V gene lookup returns CDR1 SEHNR and CDR2 FQNEAQ (reference sequence). CDR3 length: 14 amino acids. V dropped 8 bases and J dropped 2 bases, with 12 bases sitting between them. The CDR3 protein is CASGRVLNTGELFF. The CDR3 nucleotides are TGTGCCAGCGGCAGGGTCCTAAACACCGGGGAGCTGTTTTTT.

J is TRBJ1-2 and V is TRBV6-5; tentatively, D is TRBD1 (6 bases). Deletions cut 0 bases from V and 2 bases from J, with 7 bases between. The germline V gene has CDR1 MNHEY and CDR2 SVGAGI. This CDR3 spans 14 amino acids. Here the CDR3 reads CASSYSGANYGYTF. CDR3 nucleotide sequence: TGTGCCAGCAGTTACTCGGGGGCGAACTATGGCTACACCTTC.

This clone counts as medium-sized. The genes are TRBV6-5 and TRBJ1-1; D gene uncertain. The CDR3 totals 14 residues. Germline values: CDR1 MNHEY, CDR2 SVGAGI. V gave up 0 bases and J gave up 7 bases, with 12 bases separating them. The CDR3 DNA is TGTGCCAGCAGTTACTCGAGCGAGAGGGATGAAGCTTTCTTT. This codes for CASSYSSERDEAFF.

This clone was counted a few times. The chain employs TRBV5-4 and TRBJ2-7; 9 nucleotides line up with TRBD2. The CDR3 has 15 residues. Germline CDR1 is SGHNT and CDR2 is YYREEE (reference sequence). After removal of 1 base from V and 2 bases from J, the junction contained 4 bases not matched to a gene. Here the CDR3 reads CASSLYQRGAYEQYF. The CDR3 coding sequence is TGTGCCAGCAGCTTGTATCAGCGGGGGGCCTACGAGCAGTACTTC. The complete variable domain, with remaining parts taken from reference TRBV5-4 and TRBJ2-7, reads ETGVTQSPTHLIKTRGQQVTLRCSSQSGHNTVSWYQQALGQGPQFIFQYYREEENGRGNFPPRFSGLQFPNYSSELNVNALELDDSALYLCASSLYQRGAYEQYFGPGTRLTVT.

V and J are TRBV25-1 and TRBJ1-6; 9 positions agree with TRBD1. The CDR3 has 15 residues. Germline-derived CDR1 and CDR2 are MGHDK and SYGVNS. J lost 9 bases, V lost 5 bases, and 8 bases had no gene match. The CDR3 reads CASSKTGGGGSPLHF. The CDR3 DNA sequence: TGTGCCAGCAGTAAGACAGGGGGAGGCGGTTCACCCCTCCACTTT.

This clone was seen a few times. The genes are TRBV18 and TRBJ1-1; no reliable D call. Germline lookup yields CDR1 KGHSH and CDR2 LQKENI. This CDR3 has 11 amino acids. Trimming cost V 1 base and J 4 bases, with 1 base left between them. The CDR3 loop reads CASSPLTEAFF. For the CDR3, the DNA is TGTGCCAGCTCACCACTCACTGAAGCTTTCTTT.

The chain joins TRBV6-1 to TRBJ2-7, with 8 bases lining up with TRBD1. The germline CDR1 and CDR2 sequences are MNHNS and SASEGT. The CDR3 consists of 14 residues. V trimming: 6 bases; J trimming: 3 bases; junction bases outside the gene matches: 7. CDR3 sequence: CASSAGQGGYEQYF. The DNA for the CDR3 is TGTGCCAGCAGCGCCGGACAGGGCGGCTACGAGCAGTACTTC.

The chain is built from TRBV5-4 and TRBJ2-5; tentatively, D is TRBD1 (5 bases). CDR1 SGHNT and CDR2 YYREEE come from the germline V gene (reference sequence). The CDR3 runs 17 residues. Trimming shortened V by 2 bases and J by 7 bases, and 24 bases separated the two germline ends. Here the CDR3 reads CASSFSLFAQGPRTQYF. Here the CDR3 DNA reads TGTGCCAGCAGCTTTAGTTTATTTGCGCAGGGCCCCCGGACCCAGTACTTC. Combining the CDR3 with reference TRBV5-4 and TRBJ2-5 gives the whole variable domain ETGVTQSPTHLIKTRGQQVTLRCSSQSGHNTVSWYQQALGQGPQFIFQYYREEENGRGNFPPRFSGLQFPNYSSELNVNALELDDSALYLCASSFSLFAQGPRTQYFGPGTRLLVL.

The chain joins TRBV5-1 to TRBJ1-6; TRBD1 aligns across 7 bases. Germline V gives CDR1 SGHRS, CDR2 YFSETQ. The CDR3 spans 16 residues. J lost 3 bases, V lost 4 bases, and 7 bases had no gene match. CDR3 in DNA: TGCGCCAGCAGCCCCCATGGACAGGACTATAATTCACCCCTCCACTTT. Encoded protein: CASSPHGQDYNSPLHF.

V gene TRBV28 combines with J gene TRBJ2-1, with 12 bases lining up with TRBD2. V lost 5 bases, J lost 5 bases, and 4 bases stayed unmatched. The CDR3 extends over 15 amino acids. Germline CDR1 and CDR2: MDHEN and SYDVKM. CDR3 amino acids: CASSGTSGPNNEQFF. The CDR3 coding sequence is TGTGCCAGCAGTGGGACTAGCGGGCCAAACAATGAGCAGTTCTTC.

The V and J genes are TRBV5-1 and TRBJ2-5, with D tentatively TRBD1 or TRBD2 (5 bases each). This CDR3 spans 14 amino acids. V lost 2 bases and J lost 5, with 13 bases in between. Germline CDR1 is SGHRS and CDR2 is YFSETQ. CDR3 bases: TGCGCCAGCAGCTTATGGGGGAATTGGGAGACCCAGTACTTC. This translates into CASSLWGNWETQYF.

This clone has just a few counts. V and J are TRBV11-2 and TRBJ2-1; 12 positions match TRBD2. Germline V lookup: CDR1 SGHAT, CDR2 FQNNGV. Germline trimming cut 2 bases from V and 9 bases from J; bases unmatched to any gene: 14. The CDR3 consists of 18 residues. The DNA for the CDR3 is TGTGCCAGCAGCTTAATCCCTAGCGGGGGGGCATCAAGGGGTGAGCAGTTCTTC. Its protein is CASSLIPSGGASRGEQFF.

The chain links TRBV7-2 to TRBJ1-1; the D gene is possibly TRBD1 (5 bases). This CDR3 has 13 amino acids. The germline CDR1 and CDR2 sequences are SGHTA and FQGNSA. Trimming took 5 bases from V and 4 from J, leaving 11 bases between them. The CDR3, as DNA: TGTGCCAGCAGCAGGTTTCAGGGCACTGAAGCTTTCTTT. Encoded protein: CASSRFQGTEAFF. The variable domain in full, with the rest retrieved from reference TRBV7-2 and TRBJ1-1, is GAGVSQSPSNKVTEKGKDVELRCDPISGHTALYWYRQSLGQGLEFLIYFQGNSAPDKSGLPSDRFSAERTGGSVSTLTIQRTQQEDSAVYLCASSRFQGTEAFFGQGTRLTVV.

This clone has just a few counts. The V and J genes are TRBV6-1 and TRBJ1-2; the match to TRBD1 covers 8 bases. CDR1 is MNHNS, CDR2 SASEGT, per germline. The CDR3 is made up of 15 amino acids. Trimming took 5 bases from V and 6 from J; bases not matched to a gene: 11. CDR3 region: CASSTTTGAIDGYTF. For the CDR3, the DNA is TGTGCCAGCAGTACAACGACAGGGGCAATAGATGGCTACACCTTC.

The CDR3 DNA sequence: TGCAGCGTCGCGGGACTAAGGAGACCCTACAATGAGCAGTTCTTC. Amino acid sequence: CSVAGLRRPYNEQFF. This chain links TRBV29-1 with TRBJ2-1; TRBD2 agrees at 7 bases. The germline V gene encodes CDR1 SQVTM and CDR2 ANQGSEA. V dropped 6 bases and J dropped 2; count of bases not matched to a gene: 10. The CDR3 has 15 residues.

This rearrangement joins TRBV5-1 to TRBJ2-1; tentatively, D is TRBD1 or TRBD2 (6 bases each). Per germline, CDR1 SGHRS and CDR2 YFSETQ. This CDR3 has 16 amino acids. Trimming took off 3 bases at V and 8 bases at J, with 21 bases between the two ends. CDR3 sequence (DNA): TGCGCCAGCAGCTCCGGTGGGGGGCGAATTGATGATGAGCAGTTCTTC. As protein: CASSSGGGRIDDEQFF.

The chain links TRBV7-9 to TRBJ1-6, with D unresolved. Between the trimmed V and J ends, which lost 10 bases and 3 bases, there was a span of 13 bases. The CDR3 sequence is 14 residues long. CDR1 is SEHNR and CDR2 is FQNEAQ in the germline V gene (reference sequence). CDR3 sequence (DNA): TGTGCCACCGAGACGGGGTACTATAATTCACCCCTCCACTTT. It encodes CATETGYYNSPLHF.

This clone was seen a few times. The V and J genes are TRBV5-5 and TRBJ2-5; the D gene is possibly TRBD1 (7 bases). This CDR3 has 15 amino acids. From germline, CDR1 is SGHKS and CDR2 YYEKEE (reference sequence). V was clipped by 0 bases and J by 4 bases, with 13 bases between them. CDR3 nucleotides: TGTGCCAGCAGCTTGGCAGGGGGGCGAGGAGAGACCCAGTACTTC. Translated: CASSLAGGRGETQYF.